Listed here are 17 T cell receptor beta chains from one sample, sequenced in a study of cytomegalovirus exposure and HLA in healthy donors. The study ran its PCR with 60 Vbeta and 13 Jbeta primers. Profiling relied on immunoSEQ multiplex PCR, and the TCRdb table lists in-frame clones only, not all of them. The table records 100,000 or so clones, about 73% of them present only once. Sequenced sample: PBMCs. The origin of the receptors is a woman between 35 and 50 years old in good health and CMV-seropositive.

The rearrangement joins TRBV29-1 to TRBJ2-7, with D maybe TRBD2 (5 bases). The V gene lost 5 bases and the J gene lost 4 bases, with 12 bases spanning the gap. CDR1 is SQVTM and CDR2 is ANQGSEA in the germline V gene. This CDR3 region has 12 residues. DNA for the CDR3: TGCAGCGTTATAGGGTGGGAGTACGAGCAGTACTTC. Protein product: CSVIGWEYEQYF.

The chain couples TRBV18 to TRBJ2-5, with a possible D match to TRBD2 (6 bases). Germline V CDR1 and CDR2: KGHSH, LQKENI. The CDR3 loop spans 16 amino acids. Trimming cost V 6 bases and J 1 base, with 18 bases left between them. The CDR3 loop reads CASSRGSQRLQETQYF. DNA of the CDR3: TGTGCCAGCTCTCGGGGGTCCCAGCGGCTCCAAGAGACCCAGTACTTC.

The chain couples TRBV4-1 to TRBJ2-7, with 9 bases fitting TRBD2. Germline trimming cut 0 bases from V and 6 bases from J; bases unmatched to any gene: 15. Germline CDR1 and CDR2: MGHRA and YSYEKL. The CDR3 sequence is 18 residues long. Here the CDR3 reads CASSQEGLAGGPISEQYF. CDR3 coding DNA: TGCGCCAGCAGCCAAGAAGGTCTCGCGGGAGGGCCTATATCCGAGCAGTACTTC.

The chain carries TRBV2 and TRBJ2-7; 7 nucleotides line up with TRBD2. The CDR3 loop spans 17 amino acids. Germline-derived CDR1 and CDR2 are SNHLY and FYNNEI. With V trimmed by 8 bases and J by 0 bases, 16 bases remained unmatched. The CDR3 spells CASEGGLRARSSYEQYF. In nucleotides, the CDR3 is TGTGCCAGCGAGGGAGGGCTGCGGGCTAGGAGCTCCTACGAGCAGTACTTC. Using reference TRBV2 and TRBJ2-7 for the parts outside the CDR3, the full variable domain is EPEVTQTPSHQVTQMGQEVILRCVPISNHLYFYWYRQILGQKVEFLVSFYNNEISEKSEIFDDQFSVERPDGSNFTLKIRSTKLEDSAMYFCASEGGLRARSSYEQYFGPGTRLTVT.

The V call is TRBV28, the J call TRBJ2-5, with D maybe TRBD1 (5 bases). Trimming removed 3 bases at V and 4 bases at J, with 18 bases between. This CDR3 contains 16 residues. CDR1 is MDHEN, CDR2 SYDVKM, per germline. The CDR3 loop is CASSFRATREAETQYF. The CDR3, as DNA: TGTGCCAGCAGTTTCAGGGCTACGCGAGAGGCAGAGACCCAGTACTTC.

The chain carries TRBV25-1 and TRBJ1-2; the D is unclear. The V gene lost 3 bases and the J gene lost 7 bases, with 6 bases spanning the gap. Germline-derived CDR1 and CDR2 are MGHDK and SYGVNS. CDR3 length: 11 residues. In DNA form, the CDR3 reads TGTGCCAGCAGTGATCATAGTGGCTACACCTTC. Translating it yields CASSDHSGYTF.

The gene calls are TRBV14 and TRBJ1-1; no reliable D call. Germline CDR1 reads SGHDN; CDR2 reads FVKESK. This CDR3 is 14 amino acids long. V was cut by 4 bases and J by 1 base, with 10 bases left in between. The CDR3 protein is CASSPGVRNTEAFF. CDR3 nucleotides: TGTGCCAGCAGCCCCGGAGTCAGGAACACTGAAGCTTTCTTT.

A note on this clone: An end of the junction differs from the germline gene, which may be a read error. The chain uses TRBV7-9 and TRBJ2-7; 11 nucleotides line up with TRBD1. The CDR3 is 12 residues long. Germline CDR1 and CDR2: SEHNR and FQNEAQ (reference sequence). This CDR3 reads CSSSTGQGAKYF. The CDR3 nucleotides are TGTTCCAGCAGTACCGGACAGGGGGCAAAGTACTTC.

This clone was picked up a small number of times. The chain employs TRBV9 and TRBJ2-2, with 8 bases fitting TRBD1. The CDR3 extends over 16 amino acids. The germline V gene has CDR1 SGDLS and CDR2 YYNGEE. V dropped 0 bases and J dropped 4; count of bases not matched to a gene: 5. CDR3 coding DNA: TGTGCCAGCAGCGTAGCGGACAGGGTATTCACCGGGGAGCTGTTTTTT. Translated, it gives CASSVADRVFTGELFF.

The chain joins TRBV7-9 to TRBJ2-3; the match to TRBD1 covers 7 bases. V trimming: 5 bases; J trimming: 2 bases; junction bases outside the gene matches: 10. Germline V CDR1 and CDR2: SEHNR, FQNEAQ (reference sequence). This CDR3 spans 16 amino acids. The DNA of the CDR3 is TGTGCCAGCAGCCCCCCGGGACAGAGATTCACAGATACGCAGTATTTT. Protein: CASSPPGQRFTDTQYF.

This clone showed up just a few times. V and J are TRBV6-5 and TRBJ1-2; 9 bases align to TRBD1. The germline CDR1 and CDR2 sequences are MNHEY and SVGAGI. The CDR3 contains 14 residues. J gave up 6 bases and V 5 bases, and 7 bases lay outside the gene matches. DNA for the CDR3: TGTGCCAGCAGTAGACAGGGGGGAAGTCATGGCTACACCTTC. Translation gives CASSRQGGSHGYTF.

The rearrangement uses TRBV10-2 and TRBJ2-7, with D perhaps matching TRBD2 (6 bases). Germline V CDR1 and CDR2: WSHSY, SAAADI. The V end was cut by 0 bases, the J end by 3 bases, with 6 bases between. This CDR3 has 13 amino acids. CDR3 DNA: TGCGCCAGCAGTGAGTCTAGCGGCTACGAGCAGTACTTC. Residues: CASSESSGYEQYF.

The gene calls are TRBV18 and TRBJ2-2; possibly TRBD2 for D (6 bases). Germline assignment: CDR1 KGHSH and CDR2 LQKENI. The V and J ends lost 2 bases and 1 base respectively, with 8 bases between them. This CDR3 comprises 15 residues. For the CDR3, the DNA is TGTGCCAGCTCACCAGCTAGCGAGAACACCGGGGAGCTGTTTTTT. Amino acids: CASSPASENTGELFF.

The gene calls are TRBV18 and TRBJ1-1, with TRBD1 identical over 7 bases. Per the germline V gene, CDR1 is KGHSH and CDR2 is LQKENI. The CDR3 is made up of 15 amino acids. The V and J ends lost 5 bases and 0 bases, in that order; junction bases with no gene match: 6. This chain's CDR3 is CASSSTGKMNTEAFF. The DNA of the CDR3 is TGTGCCAGCTCATCGACAGGGAAAATGAACACTGAAGCTTTCTTT.

The chain carries TRBV9 and TRBJ2-1; 10 nucleotides align to TRBD2. The ends lost 7 bases at V and 9 bases at J; junction bases unmatched: 10. Per germline, CDR1 SGDLS and CDR2 YYNGEE. There are 14 residues in the CDR3. The CDR3 sequence: CASGLGLAGVEQFF. CDR3 coding DNA: TGTGCCAGCGGTCTGGGGCTAGCGGGAGTTGAGCAGTTCTTC.

This clone appeared a single time. The rearrangement joins TRBV6-1 to TRBJ2-3; the D gene is possibly TRBD2 (5 bases). V gave up 6 bases and J gave up 4 bases, with 11 bases separating them. In germline, CDR1 is MNHNS, CDR2 SASEGT. The CDR3 contains 13 residues. The CDR3 is CASSDKEADTQYF. The DNA of the CDR3 is TGTGCCAGCAGCGATAAGGAGGCAGATACGCAGTATTTT.

This chain links TRBV18 with TRBJ2-7, with 9 bases aligning to TRBD2. V shed 3 bases, J shed 2 bases, and the junction held 8 bases outside the gene matches. The CDR3 runs to 16 residues. CDR1 is KGHSH and CDR2 is LQKENI in the germline V gene. The chain's CDR3 is CASSPFSGREAYEQYF. The CDR3 bases are TGTGCCAGCTCACCCTTTAGCGGGAGAGAAGCCTACGAGCAGTACTTC.